The present entry profiles one TCR beta chain with its context. Its antigen remains unidentified. This sample was taken from a study of OX40 agonist ivuxolimab in advanced cancers. At the level of the study: Averaging roughly 60 years in age, with a range of about 23 to 90, the cohort was around 85% male. Broader study findings: In CD8+ T cells, expanded clones were on average more numerous than in CD4+.

Sequencing was performed with immunoSEQ multiplex PCR; in TCRdb, only in-frame clones are kept and a portion is missing. This sample has tens of thousands of clones, with roughly 88% found just once. The sequence was collected from an adult with an advanced solid tumor such as melanoma, head and neck, liver or kidney cancer. This sample comprised CD4+ or CD8+ T cells sorted from blood, obtained in a trial of the OX40 agonist ivuxolimab.

The CDR3 bases are TGTGCCAGCAGCTTAGGGCTATCATCATACAATGAGCAGTTCTTC. Its protein product is CASSLGLSSYNEQFF. The genes are TRBV7-3 and TRBJ2-1, with D unclear. Germline V lookup: CDR1 SGHTA, CDR2 FQGTGA. The V end was cut by 2 bases, the J end by 4 bases, with 12 bases between. The CDR3 totals 15 residues. The variable domain in full, with the rest retrieved from reference TRBV7-3 and TRBJ2-1, is GAGVSQTPSNKVTEKGKYVELRCDPISGHTALYWYRQSLGQGPEFLIYFQGTGAADDSGLPNDRFFAVRPEGSVSTLKIQRTERGDSAVYLCASSLGLSSYNEQFFGPGTRLTVL.